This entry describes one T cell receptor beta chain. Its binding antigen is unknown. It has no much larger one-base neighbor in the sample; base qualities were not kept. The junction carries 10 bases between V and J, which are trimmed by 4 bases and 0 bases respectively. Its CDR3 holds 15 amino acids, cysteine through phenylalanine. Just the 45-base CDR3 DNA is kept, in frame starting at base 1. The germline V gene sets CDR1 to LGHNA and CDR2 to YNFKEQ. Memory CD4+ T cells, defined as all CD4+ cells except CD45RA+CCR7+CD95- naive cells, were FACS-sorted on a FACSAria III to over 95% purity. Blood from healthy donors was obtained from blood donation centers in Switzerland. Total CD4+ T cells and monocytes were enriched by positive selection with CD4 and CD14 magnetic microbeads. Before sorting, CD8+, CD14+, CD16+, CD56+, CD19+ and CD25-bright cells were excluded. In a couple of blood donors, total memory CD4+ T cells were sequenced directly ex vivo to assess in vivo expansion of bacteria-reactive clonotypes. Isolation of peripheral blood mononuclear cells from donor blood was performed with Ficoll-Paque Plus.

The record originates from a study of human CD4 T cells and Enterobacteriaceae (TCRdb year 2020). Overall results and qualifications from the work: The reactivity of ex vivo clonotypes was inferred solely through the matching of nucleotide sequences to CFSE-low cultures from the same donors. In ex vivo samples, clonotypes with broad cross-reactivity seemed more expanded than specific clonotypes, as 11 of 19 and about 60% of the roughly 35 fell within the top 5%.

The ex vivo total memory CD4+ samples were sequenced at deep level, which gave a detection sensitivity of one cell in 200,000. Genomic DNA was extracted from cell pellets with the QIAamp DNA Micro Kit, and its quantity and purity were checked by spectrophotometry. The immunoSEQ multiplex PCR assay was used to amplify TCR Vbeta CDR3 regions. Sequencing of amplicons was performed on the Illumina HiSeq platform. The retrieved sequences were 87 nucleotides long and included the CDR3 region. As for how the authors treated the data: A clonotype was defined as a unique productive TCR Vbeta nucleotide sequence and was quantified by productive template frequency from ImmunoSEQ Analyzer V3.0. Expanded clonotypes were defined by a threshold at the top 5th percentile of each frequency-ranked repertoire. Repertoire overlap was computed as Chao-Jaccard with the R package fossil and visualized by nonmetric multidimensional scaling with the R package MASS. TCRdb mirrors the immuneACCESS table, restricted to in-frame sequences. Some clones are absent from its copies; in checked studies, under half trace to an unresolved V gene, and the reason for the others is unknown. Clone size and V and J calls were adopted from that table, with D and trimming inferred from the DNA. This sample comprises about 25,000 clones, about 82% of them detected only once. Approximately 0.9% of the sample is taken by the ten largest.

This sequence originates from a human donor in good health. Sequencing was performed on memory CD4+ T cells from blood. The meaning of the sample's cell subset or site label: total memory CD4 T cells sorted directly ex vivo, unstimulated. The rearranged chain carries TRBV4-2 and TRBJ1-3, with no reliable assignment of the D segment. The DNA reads TGTGCCAGCAGCCCGTCTTCAACCTCTGGAAACACCATATATTTT. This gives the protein CASSPSSTSGNTIYF.